This T cell receptor beta chain was obtained from a study of shared clonotypes between healthy human individuals. Study as a whole: In total, the donors were a couple of women and a few men aged 18 to 49.

None of the donors, who were healthy HIV-negative adults, had recently had acute infections or vaccinations. Genomic DNA from unsorted samples was obtained from about 88 million PBMCs (per sample). Germline CDR1 LNHDA, CDR2 SQIVND (reference sequence). The CDR3 has 16 amino acids. With 6 bases removed from V and 4 bases from J, the gap between germline ends came to 21 bases. Deep-level running was used for the assay. Generated by immunoSEQ multiplex PCR, the TCRdb table keeps only in-frame clones and is missing some. The sample yields fewer than 550,000 clones, over 75% seen once. The rearrangement uses TRBV19 and TRBJ1-1; weak D call: TRBD1 (5 bases). The source material was PBMCs. The source of this sequence is a woman aged 35 to 49 in good health. Some clones in this sample may be carry-over from other donors' samples. The CDR3 loop reads CASREPSVRAVTEAFF. DNA of the CDR3: TGTGCCAGTAGGGAGCCGTCTGTCAGGGCGGTCACTGAAGCTTTCTTT.